Below are 9 T cell receptor beta chains sequenced from a single sample in a study of spatial heterogeneity in lung cancer (dated 2019 in TCRdb). Broader findings and caveats from the paper: The tumor nonsynonymous mutation count correlated with the number of expanded alpha and beta TCRs within the tumor.

Per the publication, the time point label means: sample taken at primary tumor resection. The library was built by means of 5' RACE. TCRdb lists the instrument as NextSeq 500. TCRdb reprocessing: public reads trimmed at Q25 with fastp, clones called with MiXCR, in-frame beta chains kept. For every CDR3 protein sequence, its rows merge into one entry that carries the most common genes and DNA. The sample data list 1,500 to 1,800 distinct CDR3 sequences, and over 9.5% of these were observed just once. Around 30% of the sample goes to the ten largest clones. No antigens are known for them. The specimen comprised lung tumor tissue, sampled at surgery. These receptors originate from a female donor with early-stage non-small cell lung cancer.

This clonotype ranks as large. The chain uses TRBV19 and TRBJ2-3, with 9 bases identical to TRBD2. The CDR3 runs 13 residues. Germline-derived CDR1 and CDR2 are LNHDA and SQIVND (reference sequence). With V trimmed by 10 bases and J by 1 base, 3 bases remained unmatched. The CDR3, as DNA: TGTGCCATTTCTAGCGGGGGCACAGATACGCAGTATTTT. This codes for CAISSGGTDTQYF.

This clonotype was found a few times. V and J are TRBV15 and TRBJ1-2; tentative D call: TRBD1 (6 bases). The germline V gene has CDR1 LNHNV and CDR2 YYDKDF (reference sequence). Deletions cut 0 bases from V and 8 bases from J, with 13 bases between. The CDR3 is made up of 14 amino acids. The CDR3 DNA is TGTGCCACCAGCAGAGATTTGGCAGGGGAAGGCTACACCTTC. Translating gives CATSRDLAGEGYTF.

V and J are TRBV7-6 and TRBJ2-7; D possibly corresponds to TRBD2 (5 bases). Germline CDR1 SGHVS, CDR2 FNYEAQ. Trimming removed 5 bases from V and 5 bases from J, with 16 bases in between. The CDR3 extends over 14 amino acids. CDR3 sequence: CASSPLGGYDEQYF. CDR3 coding DNA: TGTGCCAGCAGCCCCCTTGGAGGTTACGACGAGCAGTACTTC.

Within the sample, this clonotype is medium-sized. The DNA for the CDR3 is TGTGCCAGCGGACAGGGGGCATCGAACACCGGGGAGCTGTTTTTT. Protein sequence: CASGQGASNTGELFF. The chain combines TRBV25-1 with TRBJ2-2, with 11 bases matching TRBD1. From germline, CDR1 is MGHDK and CDR2 SYGVNS. CDR3 size: 15 residues. V dropped 8 bases and J dropped 0; count of bases not matched to a gene: 2.

This clonotype was seen repeatedly, ten times or more. The chain has TRBV20-1 and TRBJ1-1; no reliable D call. Germline V lookup: CDR1 DFQATT, CDR2 SNEGSKA (reference sequence). Trimming removed 0 bases at V and 3 bases at J, with 14 bases between. CDR3 length equals 15 residues. CDR3 sequence: CSARDDGAGDTEAFF. The CDR3 DNA reads as TGCAGTGCTAGAGATGATGGCGCAGGAGACACTGAAGCTTTCTTT.

This clonotype is medium-sized within its sample. The V and J genes are TRBV5-1 and TRBJ2-7; 8 bases line up with TRBD2. The V gene end was trimmed by 4 bases and the J gene end by 1 base; junction bases not matched to a gene: 10. The germline gives CDR1 SGHRS, CDR2 YFSETQ. The CDR3 is 16 amino acids. CDR3 DNA: TGCGCCAGCAGCCCGGACGGGGGGGCCTTTTCCTACGAGCAGTACTTC. This translates into CASSPDGGAFSYEQYF.

This clonotype ranks as medium-sized. This chain's CDR3 is CSARDWSPITDTQYF. The CDR3 DNA follows: TGCAGTGCTAGAGATTGGAGCCCAATCACAGATACGCAGTATTTT. V gene TRBV20-1 combines with J gene TRBJ2-3, with D uncertain. Germline-derived CDR1 and CDR2 are DFQATT and SNEGSKA (reference sequence). This CDR3 has 15 amino acids. Trimming took off 0 bases at V and 2 bases at J, with 12 bases between the two ends.

By share, this clonotype ranks as large. The chain links TRBV27 to TRBJ2-5; no reliable D call. The CDR3 sequence is 12 residues long. The V gene lost 3 bases and the J gene lost 5 bases, with 7 bases spanning the gap. CDR1 is MNHEY, CDR2 SMNVEV, per germline (reference sequence). The CDR3 DNA reads TGTGCCAGCAGTTTCTCCGGCGAGACCCAGTACTTC. It is translated as CASSFSGETQYF.

J is TRBJ2-5 and V is TRBV7-6, with D perhaps matching TRBD2 (5 bases). V lost 6 bases to trimming and J lost 2 bases, with 10 bases between them. This CDR3 has 13 residues. Germline values: CDR1 SGHVS, CDR2 FNYEAQ. The CDR3: CASRRRPQETQYF. DNA for the CDR3: TGTGCCAGCAGGCGGAGGCCTCAAGAGACCCAGTACTTC.